The following is a T cell receptor (beta chain) sequence with its context. The antigen is undetermined. The sample belongs to a study of Ad26.COV2.S vaccination and SARS-CoV-2 variants. Study details: Of the COV1001 trial arms, the Ad26.COV2.S arm included the donor. Administration of Ad26.COV2.S was intramuscular, either once or twice 56 days apart.

Specified treatment: over 15 received Ad26.COV2.S at low or high dose, single or two shots; about 5 received placebo; per-sample allocation not given. The study sampled participants on day 63 after the first vaccine or placebo injection. Sequenced by immunoSEQ multiplex PCR; TCRdb stores in-frame clones only, minus some. The sample consists of hundreds of thousands of clones, roughly 90% of them appearing once. Study-wide results and caveats: People given the vaccine had a wider spike-specific TCR breadth than placebo recipients did.

This CDR3 spans 14 amino acids. V lost 3 bases, J lost 1 base, and 10 bases lay in between. The germline V gene encodes CDR1 MNHEY and CDR2 SMNVEV (reference sequence). This material consisted of peripheral blood, taken in a trial of Ad26.COV2.S vaccine versus placebo. The chain is built from TRBV27 and TRBJ2-7, with D hard to call. This TCR was recovered from a person between 18 and 65 years old who received the Ad26.COV2.S COVID-19 vaccine or a placebo. The CDR3 DNA reads TGTGCCAGCAGTTTGGGTGCAGTATCCTACGAGCAGTACTTC. This codes for CASSLGAVSYEQYF.